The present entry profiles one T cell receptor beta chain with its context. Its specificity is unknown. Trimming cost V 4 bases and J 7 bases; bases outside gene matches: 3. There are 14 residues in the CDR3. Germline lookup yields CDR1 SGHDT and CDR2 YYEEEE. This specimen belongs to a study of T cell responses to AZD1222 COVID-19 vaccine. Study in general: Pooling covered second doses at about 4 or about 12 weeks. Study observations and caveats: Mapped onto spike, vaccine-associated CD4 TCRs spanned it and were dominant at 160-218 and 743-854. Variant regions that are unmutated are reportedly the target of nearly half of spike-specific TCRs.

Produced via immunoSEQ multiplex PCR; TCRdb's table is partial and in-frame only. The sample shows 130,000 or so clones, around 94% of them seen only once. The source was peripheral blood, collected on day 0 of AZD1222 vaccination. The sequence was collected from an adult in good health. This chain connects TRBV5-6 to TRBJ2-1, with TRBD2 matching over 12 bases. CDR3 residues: CASSMTSGRNEQFF. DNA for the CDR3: TGTGCCAGCAGCATGACTAGCGGGAGAAATGAGCAGTTCTTC.